Sequencing of this T cell receptor beta chain was carried out in a study of cytomegalovirus exposure and HLA in healthy donors. Study background: Among about 179 million T cells, an earlier analysis found around 100 million unique TCR beta sequences.

The V end was cut by 7 bases, the J end by 2 bases, with 16 bases between. This CDR3 has 14 residues. Germline V gene lookup returns CDR1 SQVTM and CDR2 ANQGSEA. PCR amplification relied on 60 Vbeta primers (plus 13 Jbeta primers). Produced via immunoSEQ multiplex PCR; TCRdb's table is partial and in-frame only. The data show 99,000 or so clones, 69% seen once. Donors likely had unrecorded immune exposures despite being nominally healthy when sampled. The origin of this receptor is a man aged 25 to 45 in good health and CMV-seronegative. The material sequenced was PBMCs. The J gene is TRBJ2-3, the V gene TRBV29-1; the D gene is possibly TRBD2 (5 bases). For the CDR3, the DNA is TGCAGCGCCAGGACTGGCCTAATCACAGATACGCAGTATTTT. It yields the protein CSARTGLITDTQYF.